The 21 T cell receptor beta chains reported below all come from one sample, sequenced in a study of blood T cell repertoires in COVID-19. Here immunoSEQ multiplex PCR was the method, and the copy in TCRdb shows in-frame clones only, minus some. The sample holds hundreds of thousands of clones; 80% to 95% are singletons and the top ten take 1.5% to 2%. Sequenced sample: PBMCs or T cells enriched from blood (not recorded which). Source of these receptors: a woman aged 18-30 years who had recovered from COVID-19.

The CDR3 DNA reads as TGCGCCAGCAGTGAGTACAGGGTTGGCACTGAAGCTTTCTTT. It translates to CASSEYRVGTEAFF. This chain joins TRBV10-1 and TRBJ1-1; a possible D gene is TRBD1 (6 bases). Germline CDR1 WNHNN, CDR2 SYGVQD (reference sequence). Trimming took off 1 base at V and 4 bases at J, with 10 bases between the two ends. This CDR3 has 14 residues.

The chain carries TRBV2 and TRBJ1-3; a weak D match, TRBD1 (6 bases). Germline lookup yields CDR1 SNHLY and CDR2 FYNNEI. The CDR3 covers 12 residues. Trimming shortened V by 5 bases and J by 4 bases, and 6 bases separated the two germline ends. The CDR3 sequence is CASSRGGNTIYF. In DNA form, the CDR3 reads TGTGCCAGCAGTAGGGGGGGAAACACCATATATTTT.

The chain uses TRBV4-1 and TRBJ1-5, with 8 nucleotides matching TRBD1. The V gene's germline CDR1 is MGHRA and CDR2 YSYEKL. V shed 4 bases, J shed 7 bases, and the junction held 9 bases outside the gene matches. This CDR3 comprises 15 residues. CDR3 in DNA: TGCGCCAGCAGCCCGGAAACAGGGGGATGGCAGCCCCAGCATTTT. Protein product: CASSPETGGWQPQHF.

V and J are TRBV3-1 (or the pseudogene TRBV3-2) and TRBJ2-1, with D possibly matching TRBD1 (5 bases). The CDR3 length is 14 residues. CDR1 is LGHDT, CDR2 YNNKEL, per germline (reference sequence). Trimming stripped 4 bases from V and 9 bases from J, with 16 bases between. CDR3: CASSLVGRQGEQFF. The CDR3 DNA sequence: TGTGCCAGCAGCCTGGTGGGTAGGCAGGGTGAGCAGTTCTTC.

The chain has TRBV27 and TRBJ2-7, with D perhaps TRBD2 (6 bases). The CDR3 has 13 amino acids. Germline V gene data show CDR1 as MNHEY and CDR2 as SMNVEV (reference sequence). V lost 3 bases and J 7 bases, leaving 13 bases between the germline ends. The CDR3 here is CASSLRDSWEQYF. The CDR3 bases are TGTGCCAGCAGTTTGCGGGATTCTTGGGAGCAGTACTTC.

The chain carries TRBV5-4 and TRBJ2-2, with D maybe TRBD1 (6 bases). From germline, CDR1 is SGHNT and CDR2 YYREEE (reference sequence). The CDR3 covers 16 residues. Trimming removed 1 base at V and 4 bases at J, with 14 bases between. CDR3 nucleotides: TGTGCCAGCAGCTTGAGTCAATTAGGGGGCACCGGGGAGCTGTTTTTT. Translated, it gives CASSLSQLGGTGELFF.

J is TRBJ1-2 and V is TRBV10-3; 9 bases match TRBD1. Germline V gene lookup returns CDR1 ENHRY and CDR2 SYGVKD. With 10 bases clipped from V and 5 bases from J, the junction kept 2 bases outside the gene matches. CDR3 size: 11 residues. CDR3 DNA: TGTGCCACTGGACAGGGGTATGGCTACACCTTC. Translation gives CATGQGYGYTF.

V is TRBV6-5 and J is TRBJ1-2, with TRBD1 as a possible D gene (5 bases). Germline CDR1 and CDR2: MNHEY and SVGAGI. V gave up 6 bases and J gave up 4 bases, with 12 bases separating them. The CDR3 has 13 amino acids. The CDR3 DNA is TGTGCCAGCAGGGGGGGAGTAGGCTATGGCTACACCTTC. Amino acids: CASRGGVGYGYTF.

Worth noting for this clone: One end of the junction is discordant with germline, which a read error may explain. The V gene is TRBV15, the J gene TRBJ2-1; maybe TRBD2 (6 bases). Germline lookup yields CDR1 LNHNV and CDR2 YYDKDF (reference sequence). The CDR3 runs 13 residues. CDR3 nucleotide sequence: TGTGCCACCAGCAGAGATCTTCGGCAGGGACTCATCTTC. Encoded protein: CATSRDLRQGLIF.

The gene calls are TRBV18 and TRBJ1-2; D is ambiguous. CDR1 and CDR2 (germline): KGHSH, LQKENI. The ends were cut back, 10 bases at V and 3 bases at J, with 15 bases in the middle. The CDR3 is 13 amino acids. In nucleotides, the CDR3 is TGTGCCACCCTACGCGACGGGGACTATGGCTACACCTTC. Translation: CATLRDGDYGYTF.

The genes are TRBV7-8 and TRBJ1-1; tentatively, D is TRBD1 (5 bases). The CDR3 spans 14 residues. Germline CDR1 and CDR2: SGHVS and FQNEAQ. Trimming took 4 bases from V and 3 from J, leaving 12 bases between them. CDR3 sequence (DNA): TGTGCCAGCAGCTCCCATGGGGCGGACACTGAAGCTTTCTTT. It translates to CASSSHGADTEAFF.

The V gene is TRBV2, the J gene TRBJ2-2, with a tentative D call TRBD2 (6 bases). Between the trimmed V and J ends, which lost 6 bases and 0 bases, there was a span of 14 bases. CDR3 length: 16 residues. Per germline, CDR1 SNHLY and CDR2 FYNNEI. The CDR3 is CASSFEGLSNTGELFF. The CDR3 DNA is TGTGCCAGCAGCTTTGAGGGACTGTCGAACACCGGGGAGCTGTTTTTT.

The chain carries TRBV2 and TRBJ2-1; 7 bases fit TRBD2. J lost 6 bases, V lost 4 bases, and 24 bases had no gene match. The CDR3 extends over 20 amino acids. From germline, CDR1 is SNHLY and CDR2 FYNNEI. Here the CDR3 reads CASSGSGGTGASGAINEQFF. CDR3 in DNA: TGTGCCAGCAGTGGATCCGGGGGGACGGGTGCGTCGGGAGCCATCAATGAGCAGTTCTTC.

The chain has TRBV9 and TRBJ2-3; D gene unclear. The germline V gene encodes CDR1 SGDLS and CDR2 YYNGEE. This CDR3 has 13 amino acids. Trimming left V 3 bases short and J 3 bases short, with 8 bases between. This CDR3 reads CASSAGPTDTQYF. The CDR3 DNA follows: TGTGCCAGCAGCGCCGGTCCTACAGATACGCAGTATTTT.

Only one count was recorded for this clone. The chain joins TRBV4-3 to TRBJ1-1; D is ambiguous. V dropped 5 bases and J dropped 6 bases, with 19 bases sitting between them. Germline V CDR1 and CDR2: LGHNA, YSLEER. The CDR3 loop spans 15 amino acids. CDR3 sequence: CASSGPRGNESEAFF. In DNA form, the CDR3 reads TGCGCCAGCAGCGGACCACGCGGGAATGAATCTGAAGCTTTCTTT.

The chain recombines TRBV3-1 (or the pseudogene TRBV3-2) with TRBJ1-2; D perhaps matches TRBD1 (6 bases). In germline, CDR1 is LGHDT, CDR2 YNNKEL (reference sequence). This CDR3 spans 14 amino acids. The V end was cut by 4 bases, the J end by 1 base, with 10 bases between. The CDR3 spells CASSPQQGNYGYTF. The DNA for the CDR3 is TGTGCCAGCAGCCCACAACAGGGTAACTATGGCTACACCTTC.

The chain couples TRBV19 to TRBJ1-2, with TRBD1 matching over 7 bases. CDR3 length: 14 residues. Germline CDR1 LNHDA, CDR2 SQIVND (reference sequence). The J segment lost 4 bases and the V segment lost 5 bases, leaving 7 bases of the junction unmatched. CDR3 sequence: CASSQPDRIYGYTF. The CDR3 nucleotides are TGTGCCAGTAGTCAGCCGGACAGGATCTATGGCTACACCTTC.

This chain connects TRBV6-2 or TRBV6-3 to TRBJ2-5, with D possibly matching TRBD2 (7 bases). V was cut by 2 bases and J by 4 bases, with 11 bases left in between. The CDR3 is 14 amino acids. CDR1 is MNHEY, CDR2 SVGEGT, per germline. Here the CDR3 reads CASSYGGALETQYF. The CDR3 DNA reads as TGTGCCAGCAGTTACGGGGGGGCTCTAGAGACCCAGTACTTC.

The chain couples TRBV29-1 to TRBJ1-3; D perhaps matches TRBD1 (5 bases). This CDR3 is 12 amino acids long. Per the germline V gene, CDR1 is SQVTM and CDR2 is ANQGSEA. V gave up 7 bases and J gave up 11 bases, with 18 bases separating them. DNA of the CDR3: TGCAGCGGGGGAGGGCTTAGGGGTGCCATATATTTT. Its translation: CSGGGLRGAIYF.

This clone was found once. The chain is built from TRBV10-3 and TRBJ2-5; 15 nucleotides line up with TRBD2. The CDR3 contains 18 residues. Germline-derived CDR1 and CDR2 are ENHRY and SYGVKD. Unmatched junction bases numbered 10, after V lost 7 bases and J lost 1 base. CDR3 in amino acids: CAIKGQGTSGRTQETQYF. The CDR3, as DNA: TGTGCCATCAAGGGCCAAGGGACTAGCGGGAGGACCCAAGAGACCCAGTACTTC.

The CDR3 loop is CASRTGHPNQPQHF. The CDR3 DNA follows: TGTGCCAGCAGAACGGGACACCCAAATCAGCCCCAGCATTTT. This rearrangement joins TRBV27 to TRBJ1-5; D is perhaps TRBD1 (6 bases). There are 14 residues in the CDR3. V lost 6 bases and J 4 bases, leaving 13 bases between the germline ends. Germline V gene data show CDR1 as MNHEY and CDR2 as SMNVEV (reference sequence).